Below, 10 T cell receptor beta chains from the same sample are listed, as sequenced in a study of blood T cell repertoires in COVID-19. Assay: immunoSEQ multiplex PCR; the TCRdb copy retains only in-frame clones and omits some. Among under 95,000 clones, more than 75% were seen once, and the ten largest hold 7.4%. Input material: peripheral blood. These receptors were collected from a human donor with acute or convalescent COVID-19. The donor label of this sample is uncertain.

The chain combines TRBV5-4 with TRBJ2-1, with a possible D match to TRBD2 (6 bases). V shed 2 bases and J shed 6 bases, with 9 bases lying between them. This CDR3 spans 13 amino acids. Germline values: CDR1 SGHNT, CDR2 YYREEE (reference sequence). The CDR3: CASSLAGGNEQFF. DNA of the CDR3: TGTGCCAGCAGCTTAGCCGGGGGCAATGAGCAGTTCTTC.

The V call is TRBV25-1, the J call TRBJ1-1; 7 bases fit TRBD1. The CDR3 runs to 16 residues. Germline lookup yields CDR1 MGHDK and CDR2 SYGVNS. V lost 2 bases, J lost 2 bases, and 8 bases stayed unmatched. The CDR3 reads CASSEIRAGGNTEAFF. The DNA for the CDR3 is TGTGCCAGCAGTGAAATCCGGGCAGGGGGTAACACTGAAGCTTTCTTT.

The chain employs TRBV27 and TRBJ2-1; 8 bases align to TRBD2. J was trimmed by 0 bases and V by 6 bases; bases with no gene match: 4. The V gene's germline CDR1 is MNHEY and CDR2 SMNVEV (reference sequence). CDR3 length equals 15 residues. The CDR3 bases are TGTGCCAGCAGCACCAGCGGGAGCTCCTACAATGAGCAGTTCTTC. This sequence encodes CASSTSGSSYNEQFF.

The V gene is TRBV5-1, the J gene TRBJ1-5; the match to TRBD1 covers 8 bases. The CDR3 consists of 15 residues. Germline CDR1 is SGHRS and CDR2 is YFSETQ. V lost 4 bases to trimming and J lost 8 bases; unmatched junction nucleotides: 11. The CDR3, as DNA: TGCGCCAGCAGCACTGGATGGACAGGGTTGGAGCCCCAGCATTTT. It encodes CASSTGWTGLEPQHF. The whole variable domain, remainder taken from reference TRBV5-1 and TRBJ1-5, is KAGVTQTPRYLIKTRGQQVTLSCSPISGHRSVSWYQQTPGQGLQFLFEYFSETQRNKGNFPGRFSGRQFSNSRSEMNVSTLELGDSALYLCASSTGWTGLEPQHFGDGTRLSIL.

The CDR3 sequence is CASTDRGNNSPLHF. CDR3 nucleotide sequence: TGTGCCAGCACAGACAGGGGGAATAATTCACCCCTCCACTTT. The V gene is TRBV6-5, the J gene TRBJ1-6, with TRBD1 matching 9 bases. The CDR3 contains 14 residues. V trimming: 7 bases; J trimming: 5 bases; junction bases outside the gene matches: 3. Germline CDR1 is MNHEY and CDR2 is SVGAGI.

The chain links TRBV11-3 to TRBJ2-1; possibly TRBD1 for D (6 bases). Trimming stripped 1 base from V and 9 bases from J, with 16 bases between. Germline V lookup: CDR1 SGHNT, CDR2 YENEEA. This CDR3 contains 15 residues. Here the CDR3 DNA reads TGTGCCAGCAGCTTAGGTCAGGGGACCAACGGTGAGCAGTTCTTC. It is translated as CASSLGQGTNGEQFF.

The chain has TRBV5-4 and TRBJ1-2, with D perhaps matching TRBD1 (5 bases). This CDR3 is 14 amino acids long. From germline, CDR1 is SGHNT and CDR2 YYREEE (reference sequence). Deletions cut 1 base from V and 4 bases from J, with 11 bases between. The CDR3 DNA reads as TGTGCCAGCAGCTTGAGGAGGGGTGGCTATGGCTACACCTTC. Protein sequence: CASSLRRGGYGYTF.

The CDR3 loop reads CASAAGLAGRSASYEQYF. CDR3 coding DNA: TGCGCCAGCGCGGCCGGTCTAGCGGGGAGGTCCGCCTCCTACGAGCAGTACTTC. This chain uses TRBV5-1 with TRBJ2-7; TRBD2 aligns across 9 bases. Germline CDR1 and CDR2: SGHRS and YFSETQ. This CDR3 region has 18 residues. V dropped 7 bases and J dropped 0; count of bases not matched to a gene: 17. Variable domain in full (rest from reference TRBV5-1 and TRBJ2-7): KAGVTQTPRYLIKTRGQQVTLSCSPISGHRSVSWYQQTPGQGLQFLFEYFSETQRNKGNFPGRFSGRQFSNSRSEMNVSTLELGDSALYLCASAAGLAGRSASYEQYFGPGTRLTVT.

The chain employs TRBV4-3 and TRBJ1-6, with 8 bases aligning to TRBD1. CDR3 length: 15 residues. The trim removed 3 bases at V and 10 bases at J, leaving 8 bases unmatched. Germline V gene data show CDR1 as LGHNA and CDR2 as YSLEER. This chain's CDR3 is CASSQRTGNESPLHF. The CDR3, as DNA: TGCGCCAGCAGCCAGCGGACAGGGAACGAGTCACCCCTCCACTTT.

J is TRBJ2-1 and V is TRBV11-2; 7 bases map to TRBD1. The CDR3 has 14 residues. Losses at the gene ends were 5 bases for V and 6 bases for J; bases not matched to a gene: 7. Germline V gives CDR1 SGHAT, CDR2 FQNNGV. The CDR3 loop is CASSPLGQANEQFF. CDR3 coding DNA: TGTGCCAGCAGCCCGCTCGGACAGGCCAATGAGCAGTTCTTC.